In its sample, the clone carrying this TCR beta chain was seen a few times. This sample is part of a study of response to subunit inactivated influenza vaccine. Germline CDR1 reads MNHEY; CDR2 reads SVGAGI. With V trimmed by 0 bases and J by 3 bases, 9 bases remained unmatched. This CDR3 has 17 residues. TCRdb reanalysed the RT-PCR reads using MiXCR and keeps one entry per CDR3 protein. The repertoire holds fewer than 700,000 distinct CDR3 sequences, with approximately 12% as singletons. The starting material was PBMCs from blood, obtained 45 days after vaccination. V is TRBV6-5 and J is TRBJ2-5; 8 bases fit TRBD2. The sequence was obtained from a man aged 50 to 60 who received an inactivated influenza vaccine. The chain's CDR3 is CASSYSILAAGEETQYF. The CDR3 DNA reads TGTGCCAGCAGTTACTCGATTCTGGCAGCGGGAGAAGAGACCCAGTACTTC.